A single sample gave rise to the 6 T cell receptor beta chains below, sequenced in a study of CD8 T cells in Susac syndrome. RNA totalling about 0.5 to 1 ug underwent reverse transcription with random hexamers. TCRdb re-analysed the immunoSEQ multiplex PCR reads in MiXCR, keeping a single row per CDR3 protein. The sample holds 110,000 or so distinct CDR3 sequences, under 95% seen once. Input material: CD8+ T cells from PBMCs. These receptors were collected from a human donor in good health.

V is TRBV14 and J is TRBJ2-1; D unresolved. Between the trimmed V and J ends, which lost 4 bases and 14 bases, there was a span of 18 bases. Per germline, CDR1 SGHDN and CDR2 FVKESK. This CDR3 has 13 amino acids. CDR3 in DNA: TGTGCCAGCAGCCCAGATTTGACCGGACGCGAGTTCTTC. It is translated as CASSPDLTGREFF.

J is TRBJ2-4 and V is TRBV5-6; D not resolved. Germline lookup yields CDR1 SGHDT and CDR2 YYEEEE. CDR3 length: 18 residues. Between the trimmed V and J ends, which lost 0 bases and 0 bases, there was a span of 16 bases. The CDR3 DNA sequence: TGTGCCAGCAGCTTGGGTGGTCTCGCCCCGCGAGCCAAAAACATTCAGTACTTC. This sequence encodes CASSLGGLAPRAKNIQYF. Complete variable domain (other parts from reference TRBV5-6 and TRBJ2-4): DAGVTQSPTHLIKTRGQQVTLRCSPKSGHDTVSWYQQALGQGPQFIFQYYEEEERQRGNFPDRFSGHQFPNYSSELNVNALLLGDSALYLCASSLGGLAPRAKNIQYFGAGTRLSVL.

A word on this clonotype: A read error may be the cause here, since a much bigger clone is one base away. The J gene is TRBJ2-7, the V gene TRBV5-4; D is undetermined. Germline CDR1 SGHNT, CDR2 YYREEE (reference sequence). The CDR3 contains 12 residues. V dropped 0 bases and J dropped 1 base, with 2 bases sitting between them. The CDR3 is CASSLESYEQYF. As DNA, the CDR3 is TGTGCCAGCAGCTTGGAATCCTACGAGCAGTACTTC.

The chain combines TRBV4-3 with TRBJ2-3; D may be TRBD1 (6 bases). The V gene lost 4 bases and the J gene lost 6 bases, with 20 bases spanning the gap. Germline CDR1 reads LGHNA; CDR2 reads YSLEER. The CDR3 has 16 residues. The CDR3 DNA reads TGCGCCAGCAGCCGTAACCCAGGGGATGCCTCTGATACGCAGTATTTT. Translation gives CASSRNPGDASDTQYF.

This chain uses TRBV20-1 with TRBJ1-5; 8 bases match TRBD1. V was clipped by 2 bases and J by 2 bases; unmatched bases: 8. The germline V gene encodes CDR1 DFQATT and CDR2 SNEGSKA (reference sequence). CDR3 size: 16 residues. CDR3 amino acids: CSARTRAQGGNQPQHF. The CDR3 DNA is TGCAGTGCTAGAACCAGAGCACAGGGGGGCAATCAGCCCCAGCATTTT.

This chain joins TRBV5-1 and TRBJ2-5; D is possibly TRBD1 (6 bases). V shed 3 bases and J shed 4 bases, with 13 bases lying between them. The CDR3 is 14 residues long. The germline CDR1 and CDR2 sequences are SGHRS and YFSETQ. CDR3 region: CASSSQGERETQYF. CDR3 sequence (DNA): TGCGCCAGCAGCTCACAGGGTGAGCGAGAGACCCAGTACTTC.